The entry below describes one T cell receptor beta chain. Its recognized antigen is unknown. The sample holds no much larger clone one base away, and base qualities are not on file. This entry comes from a study of OX40 agonist ivuxolimab in advanced cancers. The study in broad terms: Ivuxolimab, which targeted the costimulatory receptor OX40 (CD134), was an agonistic, fully human IgG2 monoclonal antibody. Intravenous ivuxolimab was administered to patients every 2 weeks at six dose levels: 0.01, 0.1, 0.3, 1.5, 3 and 10 mg/kg. Among the approximately 50 dose-escalation patients, around 20 had hepatocellular carcinoma, about 15 melanoma, 9 renal cell carcinoma and 9 head and neck cancer. In the dose-escalation cohort, 82.7% of patients were male, and the mean age was 60 years with a range of roughly 20 to 85. Prior anti-PD-1, anti-PD-L1 or anti-CTLA-4 therapy was permitted, and 40% to 50% of dose-escalation patients had received checkpoint inhibitors. Partial responses occurred in three dose-escalation patients: two with cutaneous melanoma and one with hepatocellular carcinoma. Peripheral TCRbeta sequencing was intended to test whether TCR sequence diversity was altered and clonal T-cell expansion was caused by ivuxolimab. The paper covers the monotherapy dose-escalation part of the phase I ivuxolimab trial, which included N of about 50 patients.

Genomic DNA was isolated from the sorted cells so that the TCRbeta CDR3 region could be sequenced. TCRbeta CDR3 regions were sequenced using the immunoSEQ Assay. TCRdb took this table from immuneACCESS and kept in-frame rearrangements with V and J called. Such tables lack part of the clones; where checked against another copy, unresolved V genes explain under half of the gap, and the rest is unexplained. For this sample the table gives about 98,000 clones, of which less than 90% were detected only once. In total, the top ten clones hold around 0.8% of the sample. The V end loses 9 bases and the J end loses 8 bases, and a stretch of 20 bases separates them. The CDR3 sequence holds 14 residues, the cysteine and phenylalanine included. Here the CDR3 DNA is all that survives: 42 bases in frame from base 1. CDR1 and CDR2 are drawn from the germline V gene: ENHRY, SYGVKD. General conclusions and limits of the study: Low levels of normalized T-cell clonal expansion were also seen in some patients who did not respond. The antigen specificity of the peripheral T cells that underwent clonal expansion was not determined. In partial responders in the 0.1-3.0 mg/kg groups, normalized peripheral clonal expansion was found to be among the lowest, especially among CD8+ T cells. After ivuxolimab, more expanded clones were found on average in CD8+ T cells than in CD4+ T cells. At doses of 0.1 to 3.0 mg/kg, clonal expansion of both CD4+ and CD8+ blood T cells was observed from baseline to week 6.

Patients with autoimmune disease history or receiving systemic immunosuppression were excluded from the trial. In every dose cohort, peripheral blood was drawn for TCR sequencing at baseline, cycle 4 day 1, and cycle 7 day 1. The samples were drawn from a first-in-human, open-label, multicenter phase I dose-escalation trial of ivuxolimab. Adults with locally advanced or metastatic melanoma, renal cell carcinoma, hepatocellular carcinoma or head and neck squamous cell carcinoma were enrolled in the trial. Before TCR sequencing, CD4+ T cells and CD8+ T cells were sorted from peripheral blood as separate populations.

This TCR was sampled from an adult with an advanced solid tumor such as melanoma, head and neck, liver or kidney cancer. The chain is made from TRBV10-3 and TRBJ2-1, with the D call perhaps TRBD1 or TRBD2, as 5 bases match in each case. Sequenced here: CD4+ or CD8+ T cells sorted from blood, sampled in a trial of the OX40 agonist ivuxolimab. The nucleotide sequence reads as follows: TGTGCCATAAGGGGCGGGTTAGTTTCTTATGAGCAGTTCTTC. The translation is CAIRGGLVSYEQFF.